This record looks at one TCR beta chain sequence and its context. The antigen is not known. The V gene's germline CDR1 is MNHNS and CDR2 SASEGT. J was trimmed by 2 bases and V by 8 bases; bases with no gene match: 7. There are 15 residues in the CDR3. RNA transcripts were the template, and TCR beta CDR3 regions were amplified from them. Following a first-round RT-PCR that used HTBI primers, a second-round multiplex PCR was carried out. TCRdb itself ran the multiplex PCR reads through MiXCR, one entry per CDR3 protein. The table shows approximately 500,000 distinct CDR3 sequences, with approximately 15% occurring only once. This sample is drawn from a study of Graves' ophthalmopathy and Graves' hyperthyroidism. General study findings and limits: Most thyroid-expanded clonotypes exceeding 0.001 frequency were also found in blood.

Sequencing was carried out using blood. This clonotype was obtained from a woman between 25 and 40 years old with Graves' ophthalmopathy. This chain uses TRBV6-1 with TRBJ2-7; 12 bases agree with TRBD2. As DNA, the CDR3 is TGTGCCAGCGTCAGACTAGCGGGAGTGACCTACGAGCAGTACTTC. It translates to CASVRLAGVTYEQYF.